The T cell receptor (beta chain) under discussion was sequenced for a study of vaccination effects on CD4 cells after COVID-19. Across the study: Samples came 142 and 148 days after COVID-19 diagnosis, before vaccination. Study-level points and caveats: Few convalescent patients and no early post-infection timepoints were included in the study.

Germline-derived CDR1 and CDR2 are SGHVS and FQNEAQ. V dropped 4 bases and J dropped 2; count of bases not matched to a gene: 4. The length of the CDR3 is 15 residues. Sequencing was preceded by expansion of antigen-specific CD4+ T cells with viral peptide pools in the ViraFEST assay. Subsequent to 10 days of culture, CD4+ T cells were isolated. The person had a PCR-confirmed SARS-CoV-2 infection during March to December 2020. IL-2 medium was substituted for half the medium on days 3 and 7. Profiled with immunoSEQ multiplex PCR; TCRdb holds only in-frame clones, not every one. The sample lists 70,000 or so clones; roughly two thirds were seen once. In the case of this clone: The antigen is not known.

The rearrangement joins TRBV7-8 to TRBJ2-3; TRBD2 aligns across 9 bases. Sequencing used CD4+ T cells from PBMCs cultured with HIV peptides, obtained before COVID-19 vaccination. Subset noted: HIV-1 Nef peptide pool negative control/reference culture. This sequence originates from a human donor who had a prior SARS-CoV-2 infection. CDR3 coding DNA: TGTGCCAGCAGCTCGACTAGCGGAACCACAGATACGCAGTATTTT. This codes for CASSSTSGTTDTQYF.